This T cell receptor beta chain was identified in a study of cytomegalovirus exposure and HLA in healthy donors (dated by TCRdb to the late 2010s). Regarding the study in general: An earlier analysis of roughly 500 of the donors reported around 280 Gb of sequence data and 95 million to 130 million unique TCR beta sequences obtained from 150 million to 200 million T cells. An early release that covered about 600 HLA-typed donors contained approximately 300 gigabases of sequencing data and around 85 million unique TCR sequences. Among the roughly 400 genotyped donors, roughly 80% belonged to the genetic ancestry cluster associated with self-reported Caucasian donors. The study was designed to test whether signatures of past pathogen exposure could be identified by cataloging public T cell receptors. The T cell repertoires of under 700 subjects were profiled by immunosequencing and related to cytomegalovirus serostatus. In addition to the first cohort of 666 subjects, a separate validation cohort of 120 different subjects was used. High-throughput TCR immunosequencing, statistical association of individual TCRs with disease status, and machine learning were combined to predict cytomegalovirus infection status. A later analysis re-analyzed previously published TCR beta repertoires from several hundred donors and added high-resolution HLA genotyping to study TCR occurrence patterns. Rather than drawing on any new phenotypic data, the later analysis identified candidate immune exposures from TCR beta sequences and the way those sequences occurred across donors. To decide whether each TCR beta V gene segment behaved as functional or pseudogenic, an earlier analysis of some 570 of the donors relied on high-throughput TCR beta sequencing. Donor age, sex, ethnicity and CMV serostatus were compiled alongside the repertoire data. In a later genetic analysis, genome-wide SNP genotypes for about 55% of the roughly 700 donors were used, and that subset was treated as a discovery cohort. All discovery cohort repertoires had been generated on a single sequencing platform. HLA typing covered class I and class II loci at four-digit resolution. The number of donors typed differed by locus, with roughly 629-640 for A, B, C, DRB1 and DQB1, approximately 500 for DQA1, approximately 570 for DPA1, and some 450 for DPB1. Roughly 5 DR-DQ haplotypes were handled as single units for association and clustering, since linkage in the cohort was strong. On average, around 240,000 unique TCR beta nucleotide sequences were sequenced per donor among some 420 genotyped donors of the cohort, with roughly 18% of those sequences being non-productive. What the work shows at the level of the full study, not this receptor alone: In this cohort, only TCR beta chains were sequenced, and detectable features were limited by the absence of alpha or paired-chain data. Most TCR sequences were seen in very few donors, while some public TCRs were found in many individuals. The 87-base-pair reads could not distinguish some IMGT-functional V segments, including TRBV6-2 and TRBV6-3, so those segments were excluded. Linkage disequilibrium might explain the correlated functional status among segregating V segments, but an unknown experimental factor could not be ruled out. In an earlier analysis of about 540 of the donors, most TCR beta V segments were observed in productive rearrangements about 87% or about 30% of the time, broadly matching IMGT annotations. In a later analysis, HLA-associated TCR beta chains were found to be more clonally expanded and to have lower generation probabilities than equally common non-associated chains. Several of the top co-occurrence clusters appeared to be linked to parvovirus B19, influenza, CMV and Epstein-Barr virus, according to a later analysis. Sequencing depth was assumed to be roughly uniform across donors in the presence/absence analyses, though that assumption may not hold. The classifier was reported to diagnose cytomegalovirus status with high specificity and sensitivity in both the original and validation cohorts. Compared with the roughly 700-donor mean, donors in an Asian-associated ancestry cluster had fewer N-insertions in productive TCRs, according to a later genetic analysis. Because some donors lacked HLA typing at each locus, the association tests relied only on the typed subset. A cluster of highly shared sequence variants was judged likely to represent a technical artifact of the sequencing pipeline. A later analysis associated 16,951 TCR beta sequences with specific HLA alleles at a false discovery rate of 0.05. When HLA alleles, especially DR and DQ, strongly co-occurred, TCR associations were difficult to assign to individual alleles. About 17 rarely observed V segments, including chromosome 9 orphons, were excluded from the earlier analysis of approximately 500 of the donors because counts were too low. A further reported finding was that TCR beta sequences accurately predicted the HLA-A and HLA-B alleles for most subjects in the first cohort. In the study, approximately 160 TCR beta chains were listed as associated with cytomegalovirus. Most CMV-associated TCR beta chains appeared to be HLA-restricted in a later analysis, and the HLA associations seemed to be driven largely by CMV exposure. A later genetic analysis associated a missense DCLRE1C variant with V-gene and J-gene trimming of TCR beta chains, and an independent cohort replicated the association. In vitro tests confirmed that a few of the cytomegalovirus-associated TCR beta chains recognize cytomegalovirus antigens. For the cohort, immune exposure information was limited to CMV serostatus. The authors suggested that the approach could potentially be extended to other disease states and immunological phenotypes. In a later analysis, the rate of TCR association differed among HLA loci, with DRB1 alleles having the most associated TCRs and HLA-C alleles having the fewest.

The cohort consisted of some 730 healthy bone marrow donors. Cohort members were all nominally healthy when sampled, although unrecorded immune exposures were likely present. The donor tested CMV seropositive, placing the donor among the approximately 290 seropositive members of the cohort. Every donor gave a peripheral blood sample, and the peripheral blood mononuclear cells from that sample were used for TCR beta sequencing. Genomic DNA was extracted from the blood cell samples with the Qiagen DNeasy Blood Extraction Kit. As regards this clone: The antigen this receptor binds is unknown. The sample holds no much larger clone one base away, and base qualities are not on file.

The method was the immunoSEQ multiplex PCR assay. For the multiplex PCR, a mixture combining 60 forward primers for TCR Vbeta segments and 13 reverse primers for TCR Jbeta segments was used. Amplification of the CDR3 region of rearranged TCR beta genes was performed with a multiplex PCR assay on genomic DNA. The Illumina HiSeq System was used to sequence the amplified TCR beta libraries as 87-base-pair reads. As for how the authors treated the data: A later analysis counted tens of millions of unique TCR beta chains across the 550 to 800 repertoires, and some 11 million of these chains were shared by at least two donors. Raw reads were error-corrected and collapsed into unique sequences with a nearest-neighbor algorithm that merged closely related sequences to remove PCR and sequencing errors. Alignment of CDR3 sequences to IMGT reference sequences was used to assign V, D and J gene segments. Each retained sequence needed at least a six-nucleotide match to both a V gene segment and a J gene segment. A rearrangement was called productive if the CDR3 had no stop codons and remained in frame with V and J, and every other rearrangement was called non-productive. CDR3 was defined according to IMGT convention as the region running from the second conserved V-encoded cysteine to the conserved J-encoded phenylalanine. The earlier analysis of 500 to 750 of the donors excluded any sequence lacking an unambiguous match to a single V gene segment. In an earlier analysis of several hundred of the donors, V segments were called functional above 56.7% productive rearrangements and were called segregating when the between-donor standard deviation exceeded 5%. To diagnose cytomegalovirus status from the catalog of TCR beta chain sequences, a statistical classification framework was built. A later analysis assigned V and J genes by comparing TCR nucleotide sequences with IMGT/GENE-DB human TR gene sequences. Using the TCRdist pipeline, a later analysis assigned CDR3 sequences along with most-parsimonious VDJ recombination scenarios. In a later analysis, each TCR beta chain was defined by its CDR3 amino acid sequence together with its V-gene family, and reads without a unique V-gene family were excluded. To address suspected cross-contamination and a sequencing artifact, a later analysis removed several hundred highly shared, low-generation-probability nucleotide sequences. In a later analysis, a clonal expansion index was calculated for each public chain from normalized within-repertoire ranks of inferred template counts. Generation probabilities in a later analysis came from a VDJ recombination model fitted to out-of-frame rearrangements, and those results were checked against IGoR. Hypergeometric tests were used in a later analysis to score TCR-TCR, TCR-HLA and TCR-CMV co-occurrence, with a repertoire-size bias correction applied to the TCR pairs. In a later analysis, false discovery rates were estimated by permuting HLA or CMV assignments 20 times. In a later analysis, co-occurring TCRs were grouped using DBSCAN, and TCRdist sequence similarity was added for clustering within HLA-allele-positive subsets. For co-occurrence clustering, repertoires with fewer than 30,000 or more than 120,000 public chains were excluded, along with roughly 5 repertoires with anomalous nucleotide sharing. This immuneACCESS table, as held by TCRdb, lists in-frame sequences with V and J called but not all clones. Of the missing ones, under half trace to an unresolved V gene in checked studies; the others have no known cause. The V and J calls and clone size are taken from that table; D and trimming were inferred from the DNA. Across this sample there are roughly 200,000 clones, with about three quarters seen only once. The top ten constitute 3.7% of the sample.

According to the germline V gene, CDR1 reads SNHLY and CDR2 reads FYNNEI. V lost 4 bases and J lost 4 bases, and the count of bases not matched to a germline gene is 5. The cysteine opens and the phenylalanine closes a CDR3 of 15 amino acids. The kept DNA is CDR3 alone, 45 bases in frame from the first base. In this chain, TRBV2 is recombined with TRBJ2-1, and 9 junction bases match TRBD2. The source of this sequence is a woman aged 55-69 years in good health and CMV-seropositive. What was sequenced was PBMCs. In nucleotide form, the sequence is TGTGCCAGCAGTGGAAATAGCGGGGGTTACAATGAGCAGTTCTTC. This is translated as CASSGNSGGYNEQFF.